These 7 T cell receptor beta chains were sequenced from one sample in a study of CD8 T cells in ankylosing spondylitis. Study conclusions and caveats: Within ankylosing spondylitis blood, a TCR beta motif made up of several highly homologous variants appeared to be characteristic.

What these receptors recognize is not known. A single record per CDR3 protein comes from TCRdb applying MiXCR to the 5' RACE reads. The sample has some 330,000 distinct CDR3 sequences; less than 10% are singletons. Specimen: blood, either unsorted or a sorted T cell fraction (not recorded which). These receptors were taken from a male donor with ankylosing spondylitis.

This clonotype has only a few counts. This chain joins TRBV14 and TRBJ2-3, with D possibly being TRBD1 (6 bases). CDR3 length: 19 residues. Per germline, CDR1 SGHDN and CDR2 FVKESK. V was trimmed by 3 bases and J by 2 bases, leaving 24 bases between them. CDR3 loop: CASSHPTGQTRGYTDTQYF. CDR3 DNA: TGTGCCAGCAGCCACCCGACAGGCCAAACGAGGGGCTACACAGATACGCAGTATTTT.

The genes are TRBV6-5 and TRBJ1-1; tentative D call: TRBD1 (5 bases). V was shortened by 0 bases and J by 6 bases, with 14 bases between the two germline ends. The CDR3 loop spans 15 amino acids. The V gene's germline CDR1 is MNHEY and CDR2 SVGAGI. CDR3 sequence (DNA): TGTGCCAGCAGTTACTCGAGTAGTCCGGGGGCTGAAGCTTTCTTT. This translates into CASSYSSSPGAEAFF.

This sequence joins TRBV5-1 and TRBJ2-7, with TRBD1 matching 7 bases. Trimming removed 0 bases from V and 6 bases from J; junction bases left unmatched: 6. Germline V CDR1 and CDR2: SGHRS, YFSETQ. The CDR3 contains 14 residues. Written as DNA, the CDR3 is TGCGCCAGCAGCTTGGACAGGGGACCGAGCGAGCAGTACTTC. This gives the protein CASSLDRGPSEQYF.

The chain is built from TRBV24-1 and TRBJ2-3, with D possibly being TRBD2 (5 bases). The CDR3 has 14 residues. V was cut by 5 bases and J by 2 bases, with 10 bases left in between. The V gene's germline CDR1 is KGHDR and CDR2 SFDVKD. The CDR3 DNA is TGTGCCACCAGTGGCGACGGGGACACAGATACGCAGTATTTT. Its translation is CATSGDGDTDTQYF.

This clonotype has more than one count but fewer than ten. J is TRBJ1-5 and V is TRBV9; no clear D gene. Germline CDR1 and CDR2: SGDLS and YYNGEE. V dropped 4 bases and J dropped 7 bases, with 15 bases sitting between them. The CDR3 covers 14 residues. CDR3 protein: CASSPTTGGQPQHF. The CDR3 nucleotides read TGTGCCAGCAGCCCAACCACCGGCGGCCAGCCCCAGCATTTT.

The V gene is TRBV7-8, the J gene TRBJ2-7; TRBD2 might be the D (5 bases). Germline loops: CDR1 SGHVS, CDR2 FQNEAQ. The germline V and J ends were trimmed by 5 bases and 8 bases, with 10 bases remaining between them. The CDR3 length is 11 residues. The CDR3 loop reads CASSPSGKQYF. The DNA for the CDR3 is TGTGCCAGCAGCCCGTCGGGGAAGCAGTACTTC.

Note on this clonotype: At one of its ends the junction is not consistent with the germline gene, which may arise from a read error. The rearrangement uses TRBV24-1 and TRBJ2-2; 8 bases are a match to TRBD2. CDR1 is KGHDR, CDR2 SFDVKD, per germline. The CDR3 has 13 amino acids. CDR3 in DNA: TGTGCCACCAGGACGACTAGCGCCGGGGAGCTGTATTTT. This codes for CATRTTSAGELYF.